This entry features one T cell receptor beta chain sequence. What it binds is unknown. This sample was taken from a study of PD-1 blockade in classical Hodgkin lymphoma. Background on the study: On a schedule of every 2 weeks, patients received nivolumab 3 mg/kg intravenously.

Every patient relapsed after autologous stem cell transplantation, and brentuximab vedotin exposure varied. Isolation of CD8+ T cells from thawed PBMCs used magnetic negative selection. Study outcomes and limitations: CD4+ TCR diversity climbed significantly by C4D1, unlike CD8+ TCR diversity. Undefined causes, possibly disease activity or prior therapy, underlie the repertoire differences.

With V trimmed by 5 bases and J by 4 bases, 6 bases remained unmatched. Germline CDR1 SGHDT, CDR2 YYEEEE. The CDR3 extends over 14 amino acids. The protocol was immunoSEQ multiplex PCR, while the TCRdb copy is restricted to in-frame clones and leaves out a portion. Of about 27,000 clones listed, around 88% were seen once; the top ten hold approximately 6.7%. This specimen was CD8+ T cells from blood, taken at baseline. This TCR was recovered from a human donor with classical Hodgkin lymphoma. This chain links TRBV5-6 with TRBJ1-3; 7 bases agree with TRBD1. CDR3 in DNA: TGTGCCAGCAGGAGGGGGCGGTCAGGAAACACCATATATTTT. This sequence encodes CASRRGRSGNTIYF.